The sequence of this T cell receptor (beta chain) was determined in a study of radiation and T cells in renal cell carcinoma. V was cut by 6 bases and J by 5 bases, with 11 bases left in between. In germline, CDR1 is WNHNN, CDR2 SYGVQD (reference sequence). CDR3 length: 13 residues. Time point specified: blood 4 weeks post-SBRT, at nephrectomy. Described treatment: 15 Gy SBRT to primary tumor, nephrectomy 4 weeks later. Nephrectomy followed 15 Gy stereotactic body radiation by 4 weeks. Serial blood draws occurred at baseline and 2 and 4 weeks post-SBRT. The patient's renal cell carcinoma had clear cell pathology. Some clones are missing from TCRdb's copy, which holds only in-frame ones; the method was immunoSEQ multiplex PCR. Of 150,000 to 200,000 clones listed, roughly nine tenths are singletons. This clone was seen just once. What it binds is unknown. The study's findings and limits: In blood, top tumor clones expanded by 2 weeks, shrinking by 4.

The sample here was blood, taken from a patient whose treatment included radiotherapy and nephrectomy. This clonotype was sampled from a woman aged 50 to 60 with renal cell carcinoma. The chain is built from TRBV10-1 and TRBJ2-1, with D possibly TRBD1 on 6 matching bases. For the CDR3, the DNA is TGCGCCAGCAGCTGGACAGCGGACAATGAGCAGTTCTTC. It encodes CASSWTADNEQFF.